A selection of T cell receptor beta chains follows, all from one sample in a study of blood T cells in healthy people across ages. TCRdb redid the calling of the 5' RACE reads with MiXCR, one entry per CDR3 protein. The sample consists of roughly 800,000 distinct CDR3 sequences, around a quarter of them appearing once. The same data also went into a second study, on T cells of mothers and their children.

Sequences were obtained from blood. These receptors were taken from a boy between 10 and 17 years old in good health. CDR3s include the opening cysteine and the closing phenylalanine or tryptophan. D genes are given only for firm matches. A clone size is listed for some rows: how often the clone was seen (once, few, many), or a class if it is expanded.

TRBJ2-1 TRBV12-3/TRBV12-4 NA 18 few TGTGCCAGCAGTTTAGACAACAGGGAGGGGGGGACGTACAATGAGCAGTTCTTC CASSLDNREGGTYNEQFF
TRBJ1-2 TRBV4-3 NA 16 few TGCGCCAGCAGCCAAGATATGGATGGGCAGATCTATGGCTACACCTTC CASSQDMDGQIYGYTF
TRBJ2-3 TRBV27 TRBD1 15 few TGTGCCAGCAGGCTCCGGACAGGGGGCCCAGATACGCAGTATTTT CASRLRTGGPDTQYF
TRBJ2-4 TRBV29-1 NA 15 NA TGCAGCGTAGATGGAGGGGAAGGGATCCAAAACATTCAGTACTTC CSVDGGEGIQNIQYF
TRBJ2-5 TRBV20-1 NA 14 NA TGCAGTGCTCCGGAAGGCGCCCCTGGGGAGACCCAGTACTTC CSAPEGAPGETQYF
TRBJ1-2 TRBV4-3 TRBD1 15 NA TGCGCCAGCAGCCAACCAGGACAGGGAGGAGATGGCTACACCTTC CASSQPGQGGDGYTF
TRBJ2-7 TRBV7-8 NA 16 NA TGTGCCAGCAGCTTAGTGCTGGCTAGCGATCCCTACGAGCAGTACTTC CASSLVLASDPYEQYF
TRBJ1-1 TRBV28 NA 13 NA TGTGCCAGCAGTTTCATCGACAGCACTGAAGCTTTCTTT CASSFIDSTEAFF
TRBJ2-4 TRBV7-9 NA 15 few TGTGCCAGCAGCTCAATTTCAGGAGACAGAAACATTCAGTACTTC CASSSISGDRNIQYF
TRBJ2-2 TRBV7-3 NA 16 NA TGTGCCAGCAGTCCGCAGGTTCCCCCTTACACCGGGGAACTGTTTTTT CASSPQVPPYTGELFF
TRBJ1-5 TRBV6-6 TRBD1 16 NA TGTGCCAGCAGTTACTCGGCGACAGGGAGGGATCAGCCCCAGCATTTT CASSYSATGRDQPQHF
TRBJ2-4 TRBV20-1 NA 15 few TGCAGTGCTCCCAGACTGGCTGGGGCCAAAAACATTCAGTACTTC CSAPRLAGAKNIQYF
TRBJ2-2 TRBV12-3/TRBV12-4 NA 14 NA TGTGCCAGCAGAGGGGACCAAGTTCCCGGGGAGCTGTTTTTT CASRGDQVPGELFF
TRBJ2-5 TRBV28 NA 16 NA TGTGCCAGCAGTAGCAACAGGGAACCAGTACAAGAGACCCAGTACTTC CASSSNREPVQETQYF
TRBJ1-4 TRBV5-1 NA 14 NA TGCGCCAGCAGCTCCCTGGGGGGACCTGAAAAACTGTTTTTT CASSSLGGPEKLFF
TRBJ2-5 TRBV29-1 NA 11 NA TGCAGCGTTGACCCTGAAGAGACCCAGTACTTC CSVDPEETQYF
TRBJ1-4 TRBV5-5 TRBD1 14 NA TGTGCCAGCAGCTTTGGACAGGGGATAGTAAAACTGTTTTTT CASSFGQGIVKLFF
TRBJ1-1 TRBV18 NA 12 few TGTGCCAGCTCACCCAGGGCCCAGGGAGCTTTCTTT CASSPRAQGAFF
TRBJ2-2 TRBV27 NA 16 NA TGTGCCAGCAGTGCCTGGCGGGGGCCAGACACCGGGGAGCTGTTTTTT CASSAWRGPDTGELFF
TRBJ2-3 TRBV7-9 TRBD1 15 NA TGTGCCAGCAGCGCGGGACAGGGGGCCGGGGATACGCAGTATTTT CASSAGQGAGDTQYF
TRBJ2-1 TRBV28 NA 12 few TGTGCCAGCAGTTTATCAATGGGTTCTCGGTTCTTC CASSLSMGSRFF
TRBJ2-7 TRBV4-1 NA 15 few TGCGCCAGCAGCCAACGTCTAGCATTGTCAGGGGAGCAGTACTTC CASSQRLALSGEQYF
TRBJ2-5 TRBV24-1 TRBD2 18 few TGTGCCACCAGTGACCCAAAACCGGGACTAGCGGCTCAAGAGACCCAGTACTTC CATSDPKPGLAAQETQYF
TRBJ2-3 TRBV5-1 TRBD1 14 few TGCGCCAGTGCTAACTGGGGCGGGACAGGTACGCAGTATTTT CASANWGGTGTQYF
TRBJ1-2 TRBV7-2 NA 15 NA TGTGCCAGCAGCTTAGTTCCTGGGGCTAACTATGGCTACACCTTC CASSLVPGANYGYTF
TRBJ2-5 TRBV27 TRBD2 16 few TGTGCCAGCAGCGGCTCGACGGGGGGGCCGCCCGAGACCCAGTACTTC CASSGSTGGPPETQYF
TRBJ2-7 TRBV14 NA 13 few TGTGCCAGCAGCCAAGTGATCGGCTACGAGCAGTACTTC CASSQVIGYEQYF
TRBJ2-7 TRBV30 TRBD1 13 NA TGTGCCTGGAGTGATAGACAGGGAGCGATCCAGTACTTC CAWSDRQGAIQYF
TRBJ2-4 TRBV6-1 NA 16 NA TGTGCCAGCAGTCGGGGTGGGGCCCCAGCCAAAAACATTCAGTACTTC CASSRGGAPAKNIQYF
TRBJ2-7 TRBV27 TRBD1 16 few TGTGCCAGCAGTTTATCATGGACAGGGGATCGGACTCACCAGTACTTC CASSLSWTGDRTHQYF
TRBJ2-5 TRBV20-1 NA 13 NA TGCAGTGCTAGCGGGATAACCCAAGAGACCCAGTACTTC CSASGITQETQYF
TRBJ1-2 TRBV12-3/TRBV12-4 NA 16 few TGTGCCAGCAGCATCCCCGGGACACGGAGGGGCTCTGGCTACACCTTC CASSIPGTRRGSGYTF
TRBJ2-4 TRBV4-3 TRBD1 16 NA TGCGCCAGCAGCCAAGATCCCCGACAGGGGTTGAACATTCAGTACTTC CASSQDPRQGLNIQYF
TRBJ1-2 TRBV5-1 NA 14 NA TGCGCCAGCAGCACCGGGACACACAACTATGGCTACACCTTC CASSTGTHNYGYTF
TRBJ2-1 TRBV6-2/TRBV6-3 NA 14 NA TGTGCCAGCAGACTCCCGGACTCGATCAATGAGCAGTTCTTC CASRLPDSINEQFF